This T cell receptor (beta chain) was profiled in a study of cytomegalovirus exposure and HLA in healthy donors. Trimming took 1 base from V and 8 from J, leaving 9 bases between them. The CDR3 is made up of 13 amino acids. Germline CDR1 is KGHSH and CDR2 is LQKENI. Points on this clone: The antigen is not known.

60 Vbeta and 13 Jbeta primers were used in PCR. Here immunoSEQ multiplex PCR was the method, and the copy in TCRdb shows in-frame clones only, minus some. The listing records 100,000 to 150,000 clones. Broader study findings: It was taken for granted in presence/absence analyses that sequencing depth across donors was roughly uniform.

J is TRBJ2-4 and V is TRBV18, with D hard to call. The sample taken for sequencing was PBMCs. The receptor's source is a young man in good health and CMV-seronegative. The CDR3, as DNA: TGTGCCAGCTCACCACTGGGCCTGGACATTCAGTACTTC. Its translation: CASSPLGLDIQYF.